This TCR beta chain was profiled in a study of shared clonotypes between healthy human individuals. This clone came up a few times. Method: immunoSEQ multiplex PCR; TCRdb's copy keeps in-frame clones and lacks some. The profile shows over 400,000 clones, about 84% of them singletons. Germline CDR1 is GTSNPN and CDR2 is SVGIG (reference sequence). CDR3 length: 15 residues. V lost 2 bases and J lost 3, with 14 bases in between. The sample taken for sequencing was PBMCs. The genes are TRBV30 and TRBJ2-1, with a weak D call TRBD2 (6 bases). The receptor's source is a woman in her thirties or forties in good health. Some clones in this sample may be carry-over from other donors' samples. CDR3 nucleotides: TGTGCCTGGAGTCGGGGACTTACTCACTACAATGAGCAGTTCTTC. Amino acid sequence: CAWSRGLTHYNEQFF.